Presented here are 10 T cell receptor beta chains from one specimen sequenced in a study of blood T cell repertoires in COVID-19. Profiling relied on immunoSEQ multiplex PCR, and the TCRdb table lists in-frame clones only, not all of them. The table includes 350,000 to 400,000 clones, more than 80% detected once. Sequencing was carried out using PBMCs or T cells enriched from blood (not recorded which). The source is a young man who had recovered from COVID-19.

The chain employs TRBV7-9 and TRBJ2-1, with 12 nucleotides matching TRBD2. The CDR3 contains 15 residues. Germline V lookup: CDR1 SEHNR, CDR2 FQNEAQ (reference sequence). J gave up 7 bases and V 6 bases, and 7 bases lay outside the gene matches. CDR3 sequence: CASSQTSGGLNEQFF. The CDR3 nucleotides are TGTGCCAGCAGTCAGACTAGCGGGGGATTGAATGAGCAGTTCTTC.

V and J are TRBV2 and TRBJ2-4, with TRBD2 matching over 13 bases. The CDR3 is 14 amino acids. Per germline, CDR1 SNHLY and CDR2 FYNNEI. V shed 3 bases and J 13 bases; nucleotides not matched to a gene: 6. The CDR3 DNA is TGTGCCAGCAGTGACAACCTACTAGCGGGGGGGCAGTACTTC. It translates to CASSDNLLAGGQYF. Drawing the rest from reference TRBV2 and TRBJ2-4, the complete variable domain is EPEVTQTPSHQVTQMGQEVILRCVPISNHLYFYWYRQILGQKVEFLVSFYNNEISEKSEIFDDQFSVERPDGSNFTLKIRSTKLEDSAMYFCASSDNLLAGGQYFGAGTRLSVL.

This clone was seen only a few times. The chain links TRBV5-1 to TRBJ1-1, with unresolved D. This CDR3 is 12 amino acids long. V gave up 2 bases and J gave up 9 bases, with 11 bases separating them. CDR1 is SGHRS and CDR2 is YFSETQ in the germline V gene. As DNA, the CDR3 is TGCGCCAGCAGCTTCGGGGAGGAGCAAGCTTTCTTT. Its protein product is CASSFGEEQAFF.

The chain links TRBV19 to TRBJ2-7; a possible D gene is TRBD1 (5 bases). This CDR3 spans 13 amino acids. V was trimmed by 3 bases and J by 6 bases, leaving 12 bases between them. In germline, CDR1 is LNHDA, CDR2 SQIVND (reference sequence). The CDR3, as DNA: TGTGCCAGTAGTATCCGGCAGGGTGGCGAGCAGTACTTC. Its protein is CASSIRQGGEQYF.

In the case of this clone: A much larger clone lies a single base off, so this may be a read error. The CDR3 reads CAWSAGGNQPQHF. Here the CDR3 DNA reads TGTGCCTGGAGTGCAGGGGGCAATCAGCCCCAGCATTTT. This rearrangement joins TRBV30 to TRBJ1-5; D is possibly TRBD1 (6 bases). The CDR3 covers 13 residues. The germline V gene encodes CDR1 GTSNPN and CDR2 SVGIG (reference sequence). Trimming took 1 base from V and 2 from J, leaving 6 bases between them.

The V call is TRBV6-5, the J call TRBJ1-1; a weak D match, TRBD1 (5 bases). Per germline, CDR1 MNHEY and CDR2 SVGAGI. The CDR3 runs 14 residues. Trimming removed 2 bases at V and 9 bases at J, with 16 bases between. CDR3 nucleotides: TGTGCCAGCAGTTACATCGGGGGAAAGGTACAAGCTTTCTTT. Residues: CASSYIGGKVQAFF.

The J gene is TRBJ1-3, the V gene TRBV7-8; D possibly corresponds to TRBD1 (5 bases). The CDR3 contains 15 residues. V lost 1 base and J lost 3, with 10 bases in between. CDR1 is SGHVS, CDR2 FQNEAQ, per germline. For the CDR3, the DNA is TGTGCCAGCAGCTTAGTCGGGGGATATGGAAACACCATATATTTT. Its protein product is CASSLVGGYGNTIYF.

The chain has TRBV3-1 (or the pseudogene TRBV3-2) and TRBJ1-2; a weak D match, TRBD1 (5 bases). The germline V gene encodes CDR1 LGHDT and CDR2 YNNKEL (reference sequence). This CDR3 has 18 amino acids. The V end lost 2 bases, the J end lost 0 bases, and 19 bases lay between the germline ends. The CDR3 DNA sequence: TGTGCCAGCAGCCAAACAAGCCTCCAGACAGAAGCTAACTATGGCTACACCTTC. It is translated as CASSQTSLQTEANYGYTF.

The count of this clone is one. J is TRBJ2-5 and V is TRBV9; the D gene is possibly TRBD2 (6 bases). Trimming removed 4 bases at V and 5 bases at J, with 12 bases between. The CDR3 extends over 13 amino acids. Germline V lookup: CDR1 SGDLS, CDR2 YYNGEE. CDR3 residues: CASSKQAGETQYF. CDR3 DNA sequence: TGTGCCAGCAGCAAACAGGCGGGGGAGACCCAGTACTTC.

The J gene is TRBJ1-5, the V gene TRBV9; 7 bases are a match to TRBD1. The CDR3 totals 16 residues. Germline V gene data show CDR1 as SGDLS and CDR2 as YYNGEE. The J segment lost 6 bases and the V segment lost 4 bases, leaving 13 bases of the junction unmatched. The chain's CDR3 is CASSTGQADAGQPQHF. Here the CDR3 DNA reads TGTGCCAGCAGCACCGGACAGGCCGATGCGGGTCAGCCCCAGCATTTT.